This T cell receptor (beta chain) came from a study of graft-versus-host responses after intestinal transplantation. Turning to the study itself: Anti-thymocyte globulin induction, then tacrolimus and steroids for about three years, went to all recipients.

Study results and caveats: GvH clones surfaced in recipient marrow, some emerging earlier in ileum or blood.

The CDR3 extends over 16 amino acids. CDR1 MGHRA and CDR2 YSYEKL come from the germline V gene. Trimming took 0 bases from V and 4 from J, leaving 13 bases between them. Produced via immunoSEQ multiplex PCR; TCRdb's table is partial and in-frame only. The data show tens of thousands of clones, approximately 91% seen once. Intraepithelial plus lamina propria lymphocytes were released by processing graft tissue. A note on this clone: Its antigen is currently unknown.

This TCR derives from a human patient who received an intestinal transplant, so some T cells may come from the graft donor. The source was ileum tissue, collected more than 350 days after transplant. The chain carries TRBV4-1 and TRBJ2-1, with a weak D call TRBD2 (7 bases). The CDR3 here is CASSQDGGGRYNEQFF. CDR3 nucleotide sequence: TGCGCCAGCAGCCAAGATGGGGGGGGCCGATACAATGAGCAGTTCTTC.